This TCR beta chain was identified in a study of immune characteristics of hereditary and idiopathic chronic pancreatitis. Using immunoSEQ multiplex PCR, the repertoire was profiled, and TCRdb retains in-frame clones only, with some absent. The sample has roughly 2,000 clones; over 75% are singletons. Total pancreatectomy with islet autotransplantation was the source of the chronic pancreatitis pancreas tissue. TCR beta sequencing used genomic DNA from unsorted bulk pancreas tissue. CDR3 size: 14 residues. The germline CDR1 and CDR2 sequences are MNHEY and SVGEGT. Trimming left V 0 bases short and J 7 bases short, with 10 bases between. This clone was recorded only once. Antigen specificity is unknown. Study-wide results and caveats: Both chronic pancreatitis groups had higher TCRbeta diversity and lower clonality than controls. Hereditary and idiopathic cases differed in TRBV10, TRBV19, TRBV23 and TRBV5 usage.

The V gene is TRBV6-2 or TRBV6-3, the J gene TRBJ2-1; tentative D call: TRBD2 (5 bases). This clonotype was obtained from a human donor with chronic pancreatitis. Sequenced input: pancreas tissue with idiopathic chronic pancreatitis. CDR3 sequence: CASSYSAGRNEQFF. CDR3 DNA sequence: TGTGCCAGCAGTTACTCGGCGGGCCGGAATGAGCAGTTCTTC.